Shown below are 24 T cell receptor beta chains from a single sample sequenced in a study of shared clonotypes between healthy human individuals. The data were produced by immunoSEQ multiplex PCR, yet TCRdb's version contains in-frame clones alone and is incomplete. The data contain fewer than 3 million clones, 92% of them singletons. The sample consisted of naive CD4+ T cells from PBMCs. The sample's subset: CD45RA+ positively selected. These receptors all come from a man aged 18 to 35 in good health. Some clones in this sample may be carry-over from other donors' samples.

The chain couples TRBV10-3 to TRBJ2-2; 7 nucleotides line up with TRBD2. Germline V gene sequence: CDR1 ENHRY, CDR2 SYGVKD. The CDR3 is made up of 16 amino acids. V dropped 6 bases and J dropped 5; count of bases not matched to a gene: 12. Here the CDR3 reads CAIRALLAGRTGELFF. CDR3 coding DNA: TGTGCCATCAGGGCGCTTTTAGCGGGTAGGACCGGGGAGCTGTTTTTT.

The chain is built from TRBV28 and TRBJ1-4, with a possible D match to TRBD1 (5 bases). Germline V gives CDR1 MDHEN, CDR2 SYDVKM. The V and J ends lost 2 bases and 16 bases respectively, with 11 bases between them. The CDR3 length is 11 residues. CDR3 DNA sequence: TGTGCCAGCAGTTTACAGGGTCGATCGTTTTTT. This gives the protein CASSLQGRSFF.

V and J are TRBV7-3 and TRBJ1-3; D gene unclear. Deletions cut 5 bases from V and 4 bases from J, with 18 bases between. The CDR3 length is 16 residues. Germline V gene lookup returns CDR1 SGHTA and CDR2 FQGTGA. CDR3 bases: TGTGCCAGCAGCCCCCATGCTCGGGATTCAGGAAACACCATATATTTT. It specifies CASSPHARDSGNTIYF.

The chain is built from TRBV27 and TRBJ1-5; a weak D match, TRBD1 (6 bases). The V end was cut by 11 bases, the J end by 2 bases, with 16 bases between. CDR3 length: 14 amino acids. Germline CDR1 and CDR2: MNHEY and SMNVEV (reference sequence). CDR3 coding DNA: TGTGCCCACCCCGGGGGGGCTCGCAATCAGCCCCAGCATTTT. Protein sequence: CAHPGGARNQPQHF.

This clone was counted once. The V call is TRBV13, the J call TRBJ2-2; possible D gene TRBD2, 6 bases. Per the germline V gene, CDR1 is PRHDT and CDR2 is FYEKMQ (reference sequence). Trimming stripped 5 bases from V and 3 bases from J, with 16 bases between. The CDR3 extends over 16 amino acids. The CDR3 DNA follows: TGTGCCAGCAGCCCGTTAGCGGAAGGGGACACCGGGGAGCTGTTTTTT. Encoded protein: CASSPLAEGDTGELFF.

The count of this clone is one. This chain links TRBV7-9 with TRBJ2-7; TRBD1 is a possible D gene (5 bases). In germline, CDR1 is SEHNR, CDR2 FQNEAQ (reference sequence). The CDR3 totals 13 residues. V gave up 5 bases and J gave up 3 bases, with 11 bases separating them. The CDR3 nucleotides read TGTGCCAGCAGCAGGGCTAGGGGCTACGAGCAGTACTTC. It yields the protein CASSRARGYEQYF.

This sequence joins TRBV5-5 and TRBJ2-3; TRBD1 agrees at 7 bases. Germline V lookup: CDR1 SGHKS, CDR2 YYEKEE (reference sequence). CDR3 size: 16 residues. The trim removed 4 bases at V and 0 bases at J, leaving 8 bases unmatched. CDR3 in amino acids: CASSKLRGSSTDTQYF. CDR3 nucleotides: TGTGCCAGCAGCAAACTCAGGGGGTCTAGCACAGATACGCAGTATTTT.

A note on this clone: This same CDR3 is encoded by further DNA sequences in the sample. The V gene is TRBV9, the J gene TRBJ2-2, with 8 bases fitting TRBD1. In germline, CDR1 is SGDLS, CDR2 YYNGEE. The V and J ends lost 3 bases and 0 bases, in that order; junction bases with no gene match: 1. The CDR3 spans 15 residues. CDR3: CASSGQGPNTGELFF. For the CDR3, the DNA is TGTGCCAGCAGCGGACAGGGGCCGAACACCGGGGAGCTGTTTTTT.

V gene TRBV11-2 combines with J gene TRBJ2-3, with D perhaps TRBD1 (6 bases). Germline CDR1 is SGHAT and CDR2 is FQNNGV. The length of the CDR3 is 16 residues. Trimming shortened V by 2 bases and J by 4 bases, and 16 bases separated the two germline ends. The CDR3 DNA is TGTGCCAGCAGCTTACGCAGAGGCAGGGGTCCAGATACGCAGTATTTT. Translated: CASSLRRGRGPDTQYF.

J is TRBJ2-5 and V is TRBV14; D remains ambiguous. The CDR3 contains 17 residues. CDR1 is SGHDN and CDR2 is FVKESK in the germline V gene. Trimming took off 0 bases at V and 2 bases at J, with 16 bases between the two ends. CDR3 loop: CASSQEPYNRVQETQYF. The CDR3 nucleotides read TGTGCCAGCAGCCAAGAACCGTACAACAGAGTGCAAGAGACCCAGTACTTC.

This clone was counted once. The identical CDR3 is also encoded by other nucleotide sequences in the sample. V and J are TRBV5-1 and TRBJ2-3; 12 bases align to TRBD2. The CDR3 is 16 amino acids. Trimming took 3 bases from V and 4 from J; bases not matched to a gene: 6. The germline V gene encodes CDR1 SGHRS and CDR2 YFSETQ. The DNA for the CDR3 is TGCGCCAGCAGCTCTCTAGCGGGAGGGCTGTCAGATACGCAGTATTTT. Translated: CASSSLAGGLSDTQYF. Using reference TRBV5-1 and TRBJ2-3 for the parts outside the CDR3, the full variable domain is KAGVTQTPRYLIKTRGQQVTLSCSPISGHRSVSWYQQTPGQGLQFLFEYFSETQRNKGNFPGRFSGRQFSNSRSEMNVSTLELGDSALYLCASSSLAGGLSDTQYFGPGTRLTVL.

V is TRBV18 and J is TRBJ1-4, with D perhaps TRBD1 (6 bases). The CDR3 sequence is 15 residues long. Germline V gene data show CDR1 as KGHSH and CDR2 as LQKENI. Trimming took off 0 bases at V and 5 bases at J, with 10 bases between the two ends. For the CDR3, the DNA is TGTGCCAGCTCACCACCGTCAGGGGTAAATGAAAAACTGTTTTTT. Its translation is CASSPPSGVNEKLFF.

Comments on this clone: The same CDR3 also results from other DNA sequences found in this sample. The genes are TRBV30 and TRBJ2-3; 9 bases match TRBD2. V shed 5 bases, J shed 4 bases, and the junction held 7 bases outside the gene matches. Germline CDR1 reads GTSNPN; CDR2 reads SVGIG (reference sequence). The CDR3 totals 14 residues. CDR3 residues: CAWWGSGSSDTQYF. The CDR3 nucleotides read TGTGCCTGGTGGGGTAGCGGGAGTTCAGATACGCAGTATTTT.

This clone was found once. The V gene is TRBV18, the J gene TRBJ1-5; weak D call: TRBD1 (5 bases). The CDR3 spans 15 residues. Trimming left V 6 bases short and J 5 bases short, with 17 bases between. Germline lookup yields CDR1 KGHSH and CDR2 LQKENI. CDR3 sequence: CASSQIEGVDQPQHF. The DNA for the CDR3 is TGTGCCAGCTCCCAAATTGAAGGGGTCGATCAGCCCCAGCATTTT.

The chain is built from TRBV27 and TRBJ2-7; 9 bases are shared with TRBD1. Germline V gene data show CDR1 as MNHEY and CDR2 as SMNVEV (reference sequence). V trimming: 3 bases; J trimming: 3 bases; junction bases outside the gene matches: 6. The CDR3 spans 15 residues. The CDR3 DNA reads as TGTGCCAGCAGTTTGGACAGGGGATCCGTCTACGAGCAGTACTTC. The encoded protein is CASSLDRGSVYEQYF.

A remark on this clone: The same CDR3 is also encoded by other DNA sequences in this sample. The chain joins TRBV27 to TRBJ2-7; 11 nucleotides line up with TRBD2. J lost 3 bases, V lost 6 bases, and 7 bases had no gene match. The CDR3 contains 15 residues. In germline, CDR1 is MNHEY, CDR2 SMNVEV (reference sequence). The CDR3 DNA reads TGTGCCAGCAGCAGAACCGGGACTAGCGGCTACGAGCAGTACTTC. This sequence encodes CASSRTGTSGYEQYF.

The CDR3 bases are TGCAGCGTTAAAGGGCGATTTATGAACGAGCAGTACTTC. Encoded protein: CSVKGRFMNEQYF. The rearrangement joins TRBV29-1 to TRBJ2-7, with no clear D. V lost 5 bases, J lost 5 bases, and 16 bases lay in between. Germline lookup yields CDR1 SQVTM and CDR2 ANQGSEA. This CDR3 region has 13 residues.

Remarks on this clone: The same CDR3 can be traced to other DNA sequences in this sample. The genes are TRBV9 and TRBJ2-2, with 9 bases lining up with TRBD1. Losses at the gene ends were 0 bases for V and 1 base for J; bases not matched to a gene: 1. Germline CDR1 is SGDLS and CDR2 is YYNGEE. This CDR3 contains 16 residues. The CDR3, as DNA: TGTGCCAGCAGCGTAGCGGGACAGGGGAACACCGGGGAGCTGTTTTTT. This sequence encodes CASSVAGQGNTGELFF.

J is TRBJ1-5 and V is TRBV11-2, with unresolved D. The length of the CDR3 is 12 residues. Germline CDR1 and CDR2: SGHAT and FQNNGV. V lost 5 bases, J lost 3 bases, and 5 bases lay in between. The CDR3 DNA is TGTGCCAGCAGCCCCACCAATCAGCCCCAGCATTTT. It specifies CASSPTNQPQHF. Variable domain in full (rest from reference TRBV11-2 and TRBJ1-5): EAGVAQSPRYKIIEKRQSVAFWCNPISGHATLYWYQQILGQGPKLLIQFQNNGVVDDSQLPKDRFSAERLKGVDSTLKIQPAKLEDSAVYLCASSPTNQPQHFGDGTRLSIL.

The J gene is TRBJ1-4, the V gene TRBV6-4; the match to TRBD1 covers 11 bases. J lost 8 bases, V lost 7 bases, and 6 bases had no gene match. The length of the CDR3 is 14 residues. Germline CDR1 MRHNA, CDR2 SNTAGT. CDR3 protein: CASTGTGGIEKLFF. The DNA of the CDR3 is TGTGCCAGCACCGGGACAGGGGGAATAGAAAAACTGTTTTTT.

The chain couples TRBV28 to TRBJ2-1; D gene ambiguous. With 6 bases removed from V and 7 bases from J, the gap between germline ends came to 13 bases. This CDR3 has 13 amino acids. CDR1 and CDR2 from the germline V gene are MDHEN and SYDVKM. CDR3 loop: CASRFSGGNEQFF. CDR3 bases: TGTGCCAGCAGGTTCTCCGGCGGTAATGAGCAGTTCTTC.

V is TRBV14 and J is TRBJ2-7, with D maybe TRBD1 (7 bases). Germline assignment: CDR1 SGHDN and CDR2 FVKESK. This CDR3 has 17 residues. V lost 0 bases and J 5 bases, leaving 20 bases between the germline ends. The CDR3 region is CASSQDPSGRGADEQYF. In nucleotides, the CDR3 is TGTGCCAGCAGCCAAGACCCCTCGGGCAGGGGGGCGGACGAGCAGTACTTC.

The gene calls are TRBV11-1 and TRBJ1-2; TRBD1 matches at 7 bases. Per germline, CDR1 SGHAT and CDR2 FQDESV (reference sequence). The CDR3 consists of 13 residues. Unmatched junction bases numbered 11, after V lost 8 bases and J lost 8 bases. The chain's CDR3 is CASSHRGGRGYTF. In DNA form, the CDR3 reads TGTGCCAGCTCCCACAGGGGAGGTCGAGGCTACACCTTC.

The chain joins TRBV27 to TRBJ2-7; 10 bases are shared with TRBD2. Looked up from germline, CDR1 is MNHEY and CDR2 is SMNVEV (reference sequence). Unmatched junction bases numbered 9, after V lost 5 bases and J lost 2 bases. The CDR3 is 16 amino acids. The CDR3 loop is CASSKTGTSATYEQYF. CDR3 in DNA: TGTGCCAGCAGTAAAACCGGGACTAGCGCCACCTACGAGCAGTACTTC.